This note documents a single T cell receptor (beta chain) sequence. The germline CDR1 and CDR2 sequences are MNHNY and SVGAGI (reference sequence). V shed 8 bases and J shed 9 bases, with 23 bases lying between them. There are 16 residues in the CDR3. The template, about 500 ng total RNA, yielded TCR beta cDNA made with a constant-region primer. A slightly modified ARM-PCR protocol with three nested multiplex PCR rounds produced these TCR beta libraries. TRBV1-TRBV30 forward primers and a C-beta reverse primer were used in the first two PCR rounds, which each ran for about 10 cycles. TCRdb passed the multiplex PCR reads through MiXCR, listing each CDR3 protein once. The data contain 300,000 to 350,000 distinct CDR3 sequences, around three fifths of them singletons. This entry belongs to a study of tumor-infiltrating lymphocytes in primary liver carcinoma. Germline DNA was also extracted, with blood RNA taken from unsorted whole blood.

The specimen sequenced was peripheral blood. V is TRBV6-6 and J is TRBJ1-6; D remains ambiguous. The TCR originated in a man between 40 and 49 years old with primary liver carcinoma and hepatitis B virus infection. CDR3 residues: CASGNPGPGKSSPLHF. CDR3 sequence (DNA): TGTGCCAGCGGCAACCCGGGTCCGGGCAAGAGTTCACCCCTCCACTTT.